The present T cell receptor (beta chain) was sequenced within a study of T cell responses to AZD1222 COVID-19 vaccine. Study-wide points: Clonal diversity was possibly underestimated, and the donors were mostly white British, with more females. Rises in breadth and depth of Spike-specific TCRs came after two AZD1222 doses. As reported, nearly half of all spike-specific TCRs target variant regions that are unmutated.

Germline CDR1 reads SGHTA; CDR2 reads FQGNSA. With 4 bases removed from V and 4 bases from J, the gap between germline ends came to 17 bases. The CDR3 totals 15 residues. TCRdb's copy holds only in-frame clones and misses some; the assay was immunoSEQ multiplex PCR. Of about 140,000 clones in the sample, 80% to 95% were seen once. This clone has a single count. Its matching antigen is unknown. The sequences come from peripheral blood, collected 28 days after the second AZD1222 dose. This clonotype was obtained from an adult who received the AZD1222 COVID-19 vaccine. The chain joins TRBV7-2 to TRBJ2-7; weak D call: TRBD2 (6 bases). The CDR3 sequence: CASSSLGGSGYEQYF. The CDR3 region has the DNA TGTGCCAGCAGCTCCCTCGGGGGATCCGGGTACGAGCAGTACTTC.